The 5 T cell receptor beta chains reported below all come from one sample, sequenced in a study of T cell responses to AZD1222 COVID-19 vaccine. TCRdb's copy holds only in-frame clones and misses some; the assay was immunoSEQ multiplex PCR. The repertoire holds some 130,000 clones, approximately 85% seen once, with 1.5% to 2% in the top ten. This specimen consisted of peripheral blood, obtained on day 0 of AZD1222 vaccination. The receptors derive from an adult in good health.

The chain has TRBV5-1 and TRBJ1-6; no definite D call. V was trimmed by 4 bases and J by 6 bases, leaving 17 bases between them. The CDR3 has 16 residues. The germline V gene has CDR1 SGHRS and CDR2 YFSETQ. This CDR3 is CASSVTEGFGNSPLHF. CDR3 nucleotide sequence: TGCGCCAGCAGCGTAACTGAGGGCTTTGGTAATTCACCCCTCCACTTT. Using reference TRBV5-1 and TRBJ1-6 for the parts outside the CDR3, the full variable domain is KAGVTQTPRYLIKTRGQQVTLSCSPISGHRSVSWYQQTPGQGLQFLFEYFSETQRNKGNFPGRFSGRQFSNSRSEMNVSTLELGDSALYLCASSVTEGFGNSPLHFGNGTRLTVT.

The chain has TRBV11-1 and TRBJ1-3; weak D call: TRBD1 (5 bases). Trimming took 2 bases from V and 4 from J, leaving 9 bases between them. Germline lookup yields CDR1 SGHAT and CDR2 FQDESV (reference sequence). This CDR3 has 14 residues. The CDR3 here is CASSLQGTGNTIYF. CDR3 nucleotides: TGTGCCAGCAGCTTACAAGGGACCGGAAACACCATATATTTT.

This clone was seen a few times. The V and J genes are TRBV6-5 and TRBJ2-5; D is unresolved. This CDR3 comprises 11 residues. Germline loops: CDR1 MNHEY, CDR2 SVGAGI. Trimming took 6 bases from V and 3 from J, leaving 5 bases between them. CDR3 amino acids: CASSLEETQYF. CDR3 bases: TGTGCCAGCAGCCTCGAAGAGACCCAGTACTTC.

The sample holds a few counts of this clone. The chain joins TRBV11-3 to TRBJ2-1; TRBD1 aligns across 11 bases. The CDR3 spans 14 residues. Germline V gene sequence: CDR1 SGHNT, CDR2 YENEEA. Trimming at V came to 5 bases and at J to 10 bases, leaving 7 bases not matched to a gene. The CDR3 region is CASSAGQGAGEQFF. In DNA, the CDR3 is TGTGCCAGCAGCGCTGGACAGGGGGCGGGGGAGCAGTTCTTC.

A few counts support this clone. This chain joins TRBV30 and TRBJ1-4, with D hard to call. Trimming took 4 bases from V and 7 from J, leaving 13 bases between them. There are 13 residues in the CDR3. Looked up from germline, CDR1 is GTSNPN and CDR2 is SVGIG (reference sequence). This CDR3 reads CAWTGFGGEKLFF. CDR3 coding DNA: TGTGCCTGGACGGGCTTTGGCGGTGAAAAACTGTTTTTT. The variable domain in full, with the rest retrieved from reference TRBV30 and TRBJ1-4, is SQTIHQWPATLVQPVGSPLSLECTVEGTSNPNLYWYRQAAGRGLQLLFYSVGIGQISSEVPQNLSASRPQDRQFILSSKKLLLSDSGFYLCAWTGFGGEKLFFGSGTQLSVL.